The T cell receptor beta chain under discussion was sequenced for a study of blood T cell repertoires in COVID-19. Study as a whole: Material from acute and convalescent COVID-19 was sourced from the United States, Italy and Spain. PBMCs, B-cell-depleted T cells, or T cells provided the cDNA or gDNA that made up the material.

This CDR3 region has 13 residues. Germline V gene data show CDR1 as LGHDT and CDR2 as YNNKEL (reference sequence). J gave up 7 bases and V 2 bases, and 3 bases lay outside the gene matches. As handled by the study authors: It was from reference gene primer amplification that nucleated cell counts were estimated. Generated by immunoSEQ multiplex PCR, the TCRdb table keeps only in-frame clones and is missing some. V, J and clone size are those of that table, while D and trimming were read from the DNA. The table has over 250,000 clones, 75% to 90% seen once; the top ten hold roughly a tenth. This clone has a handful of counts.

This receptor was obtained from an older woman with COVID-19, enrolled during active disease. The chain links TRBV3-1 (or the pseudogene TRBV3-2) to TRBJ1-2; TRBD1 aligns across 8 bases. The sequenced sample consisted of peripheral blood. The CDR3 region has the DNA TGTGCCAGCAGCCAATTAGACAGGGGTGGCTACACCTTC. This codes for CASSQLDRGGYTF.